This T cell receptor (beta chain) was found in a study of Ad26.COV2.S vaccination and SARS-CoV-2 variants. Study-level background: Into the muscle, Ad26.COV2.S was dosed once or twice, 56 days apart. General observations from the study: Substantial breadth was reportedly displayed by spike-specific CD8+ and CD4+ T cell responses after vaccination. The TCR-based breadth and depth measures might underestimate overall T cell responses.

The treatment is: 15 to 20 received Ad26.COV2.S at low or high dose, single or two shots; several received placebo; per-sample allocation not given. Sampling was done on day 63 after the first vaccine or placebo injection. The shot given was an Ad26 vector that makes Wuhan-strain SARS-CoV-2 spike. Profiling relied on immunoSEQ multiplex PCR, and the TCRdb table lists in-frame clones only, not all of them. The sample lists 300,000 to 400,000 clones; 85% to 90% were seen once. Germline V gene sequence: CDR1 KGHSH, CDR2 LQKENI. This CDR3 has 14 residues. The junction had 6 bases not matched to a gene; V was cut back by 3 bases and J by 6 bases. To note about this clone: Its cognate antigen is unknown.

The receptor's source is a person between 18 and 59 years old who received the Ad26.COV2.S COVID-19 vaccine or a placebo. This sample comprised peripheral blood, obtained in a trial of Ad26.COV2.S vaccine versus placebo. This chain connects TRBV18 to TRBJ1-1, with 8 positions matching TRBD1. The CDR3 region is CASSPLDRGAEAFF. The CDR3 coding sequence is TGTGCCAGCTCACCCCTCGACAGGGGCGCTGAAGCTTTCTTT.